Sequencing of this TCR beta chain was carried out in a study of blood T cell repertoires in COVID-19. Study overall: T cells, B-cell-depleted T cells, or PBMCs supplied cDNA or gDNA.

Original analysis: How many nucleated cells were present was estimated from reference gene primer amplification. Libraries were prepared by immunoSEQ multiplex PCR; TCRdb keeps only in-frame clonotypes and omits some of them. V and J calls plus clone size are reproduced from that table; the DNA served to infer D and trimming. The table lists more than 300,000 clones, around 89% of them singletons. Per germline, CDR1 MNHEY and CDR2 SVGAGI. The CDR3 totals 15 residues. Trimming cost V 4 bases and J 11 bases; bases outside gene matches: 11. Participants came from fewer than 25 US areas, aged roughly 18 to 95 years. Either two negative PCRs, clearance, or symptom resolution qualified Cohort 3 donors as recovered.

The sequence came from a woman under 30 who had recovered from COVID-19. The specimen sequenced was PBMCs or T cells enriched from blood (not recorded which). The gene calls are TRBV6-5 and TRBJ1-5; TRBD1 matches at 10 bases. Here the CDR3 DNA reads TGTGCCAGCAGTTCGAGACAGGGGGCCCAGGAGGCCCAGCATTTT. This codes for CASSSRQGAQEAQHF.